This T cell receptor (beta chain) was found in a study of early T cells in non-severe SARS-CoV-2 infection. On the study more broadly: Whole-blood bulk RNA, unsorted, was sequenced, and chains were unpaired. Notes on the study in general: Comparison of clonotypes with VDJdb favored anti-spike CD8 responses while missing private and CD4 specificities.

This clonotype was detected ten times or more. Its antigen remains unidentified. Each single cDNA molecule received a unique molecular identifier. TCRdb reanalysed the 5' RACE reads using MiXCR and keeps one entry per CDR3 protein. The table shows more than 50,000 distinct CDR3 sequences, with approximately 10% occurring only once. V shed 3 bases, J shed 1 base, and the junction held 4 bases outside the gene matches. Germline V gene data show CDR1 as DFQATT and CDR2 as SNEGSKA (reference sequence). The CDR3 covers 14 residues. The V and J genes are TRBV20-1 and TRBJ2-3, with TRBD2 matching 7 bases. The receptor's source is an adult who was a healthcare worker with PCR-confirmed SARS-CoV-2 infection or an uninfected control (not recorded which). Material for sequencing was whole blood. Written as DNA, the CDR3 is TGCAGTGCTAGTGGCGCGGGAGGCACAGATACGCAGTATTTT. Translating gives CSASGAGGTDTQYF.